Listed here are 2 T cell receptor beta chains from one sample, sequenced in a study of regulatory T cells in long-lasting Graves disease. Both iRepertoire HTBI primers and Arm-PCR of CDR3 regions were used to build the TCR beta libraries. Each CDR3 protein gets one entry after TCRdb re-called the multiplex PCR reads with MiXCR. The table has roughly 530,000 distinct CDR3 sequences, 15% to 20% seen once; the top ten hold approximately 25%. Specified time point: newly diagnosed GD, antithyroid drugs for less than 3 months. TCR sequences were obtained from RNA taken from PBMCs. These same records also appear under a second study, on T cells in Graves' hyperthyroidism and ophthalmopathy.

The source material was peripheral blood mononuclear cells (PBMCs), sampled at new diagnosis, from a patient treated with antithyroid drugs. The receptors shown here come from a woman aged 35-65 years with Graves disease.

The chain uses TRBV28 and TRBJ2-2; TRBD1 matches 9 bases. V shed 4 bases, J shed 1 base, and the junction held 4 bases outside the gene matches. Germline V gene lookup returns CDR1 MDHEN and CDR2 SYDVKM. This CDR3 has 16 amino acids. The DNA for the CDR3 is TGTGCCAGCAGTTCCCCGGGACAGGGGAACACCGGGGAGCTGTTTTTT. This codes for CASSSPGQGNTGELFF.

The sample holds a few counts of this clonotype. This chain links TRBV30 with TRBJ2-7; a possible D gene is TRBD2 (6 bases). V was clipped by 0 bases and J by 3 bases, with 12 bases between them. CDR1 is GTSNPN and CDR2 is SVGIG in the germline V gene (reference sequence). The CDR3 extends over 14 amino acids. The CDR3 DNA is TGTGCCTGGAGTGTAGGGGACTTCAACTACGAGCAGTACTTC. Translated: CAWSVGDFNYEQYF.